This passage covers 16 T cell receptor beta chains from one sample sequenced in a study of shared clonotypes between healthy human individuals. The table came from immunoSEQ multiplex PCR; TCRdb's copy has only in-frame clones and leaves some out. The sample includes hundreds of thousands of clones, roughly 72% of them seen just once. The sample was memory CD4+ T cells sorted from blood. Subset described: CD45RA-negative fraction. The receptors derive from a woman in her 30s in good health.

Note on this clone: The sample carries other DNA sequences with the same CDR3. This CDR3 is CASSLVGNEQYF. The CDR3 DNA reads as TGCGCCAGCAGCTTGGTTGGGAACGAGCAGTACTTC. V and J are TRBV5-1 and TRBJ2-7; D gene unclear. The V end was cut by 0 bases, the J end by 5 bases, with 6 bases between. Germline V lookup: CDR1 SGHRS, CDR2 YFSETQ. The CDR3 sequence is 12 residues long.

This chain uses TRBV7-2 with TRBJ2-7; D might be TRBD1 (5 bases). The CDR3 is 11 amino acids. The germline V gene has CDR1 SGHTA and CDR2 FQGNSA. Trimming left V 1 base short and J 9 bases short, with 7 bases between. CDR3 region: CASSLGGPQYF. In nucleotides, the CDR3 is TGTGCCAGCAGCTTAGGGGGCCCGCAGTACTTC.

The chain joins TRBV11-2 to TRBJ2-5; D could derive from TRBD1 or TRBD2 (5 bases each). The CDR3 covers 15 residues. V was shortened by 4 bases and J by 6 bases, with 18 bases between the two germline ends. In germline, CDR1 is SGHAT, CDR2 FQNNGV. The CDR3 DNA follows: TGTGCCAGCAGCTACCTATCGGGGCCTGAAAAGACCCAGTACTTC. This encodes CASSYLSGPEKTQYF.

The chain carries TRBV10-3 and TRBJ1-2, with 7 bases fitting TRBD1. From germline, CDR1 is ENHRY and CDR2 SYGVKD. V lost 10 bases, J lost 8 bases, and 16 bases stayed unmatched. The CDR3 has 14 amino acids. CDR3 protein: CATRRLDTGEGYTF. The CDR3 nucleotides read TGTGCCACCCGCCGACTGGATACAGGGGAAGGCTACACCTTC.

This clone was found many times. The V gene is TRBV2, the J gene TRBJ2-3; weak D call: TRBD2 (5 bases). This CDR3 has 17 residues. V gave up 0 bases and J gave up 6 bases, with 19 bases separating them. Germline V lookup: CDR1 SNHLY, CDR2 FYNNEI. This chain's CDR3 is CASSEAAAGGPRDTQYF. The CDR3 region has the DNA TGTGCCAGCAGTGAAGCAGCGGCGGGTGGCCCCAGGGATACGCAGTATTTT.

The chain combines TRBV15 with TRBJ2-1; 8 nucleotides match TRBD2. This CDR3 is 17 amino acids long. Germline V gene sequence: CDR1 LNHNV, CDR2 YYDKDF (reference sequence). The junction had 14 bases not matched to a gene; V was cut back by 1 base and J by 9 bases. DNA of the CDR3: TGTGCCACCAGCAGAGGGGCCCCCGAGCGGGAGTTGGGTGAGCAGTTCTTC. It codes for CATSRGAPERELGEQFF.

This clone was picked up a small number of times. DNA of the CDR3: TGTGCCAGCTCAGGCAATGAGCAGTTCTTC. Protein: CASSGNEQFF. The chain couples TRBV28 to TRBJ2-1; D is ambiguous. There are 10 residues in the CDR3. V was cut by 8 bases and J by 6 bases, with 5 bases left in between. In germline, CDR1 is MDHEN, CDR2 SYDVKM.

The chain links TRBV7-2 to TRBJ2-4; D is unresolved. The CDR3 extends over 13 amino acids. Germline V gives CDR1 SGHTA, CDR2 FQGNSA. V lost 3 bases, J lost 4 bases, and 7 bases lay in between. The CDR3 DNA is TGTGCCAGCAGCTTGAGGCTGAAAAACATTCAGTACTTC. Translated: CASSLRLKNIQYF.

This clone was picked up a small number of times. The same CDR3 can be traced to other DNA sequences in this sample. The genes are TRBV29-1 and TRBJ1-1, with D tentatively TRBD1 (5 bases). Trimming cost V 4 bases and J 1 base, with 7 bases left between them. This CDR3 has 12 residues. Germline CDR1 reads SQVTM; CDR2 reads ANQGSEA. CDR3 sequence reads: CSVGGWNTEAFF. CDR3 DNA: TGCAGCGTTGGGGGGTGGAACACTGAAGCTTTCTTT.

This sequence joins TRBV28 and TRBJ2-3; TRBD1 is a possible D gene (6 bases). Germline V gives CDR1 MDHEN, CDR2 SYDVKM. With 5 bases removed from V and 3 bases from J, the gap between germline ends came to 15 bases. CDR3 length equals 15 residues. DNA for the CDR3: TGTGCCAGCAGTGTGACAGCAAGGGGGACAGATACGCAGTATTTT. Residues: CASSVTARGTDTQYF.

This sequence joins TRBV19 and TRBJ2-5; 11 positions agree with TRBD2. Trimming cost V 2 bases and J 4 bases; bases outside gene matches: 3. From germline, CDR1 is LNHDA and CDR2 SQIVND (reference sequence). There are 15 residues in the CDR3. CDR3 in DNA: TGTGCCAGTAGTATAACTAGCGGGAGTAGAGAGACCCAGTACTTC. Its protein is CASSITSGSRETQYF.

The CDR3 DNA sequence: TGTGCCAGCAGGTACACAGATACGCAGTATTTT. This codes for CASRYTDTQYF. This chain joins TRBV7-2 and TRBJ2-3; D is ambiguous. Germline loops: CDR1 SGHTA, CDR2 FQGNSA. Trimming stripped 6 bases from V and 2 bases from J, with 3 bases between. The CDR3 has 11 amino acids.

The chain joins TRBV7-2 to TRBJ2-5; D is tentatively TRBD1 or TRBD2 (5 bases each). Germline CDR1 is SGHTA and CDR2 is FQGNSA. This CDR3 is built from 14 residues. V lost 3 bases, J lost 11 bases, and 19 bases lay in between. The CDR3 sequence is CASSLGPHTGAQYF. CDR3 sequence (DNA): TGTGCCAGCAGCTTGGGACCCCACACGGGCGCGCAGTACTTC.

The V gene is TRBV7-9, the J gene TRBJ2-5, with D unclear. Germline CDR1 and CDR2: SEHNR and FQNEAQ (reference sequence). This CDR3 spans 13 amino acids. Trimming left V 5 bases short and J 2 bases short, with 9 bases between. The CDR3 DNA sequence: TGTGCCAGCAGCCTGGGTTCTCAAGAGACCCAGTACTTC. Protein product: CASSLGSQETQYF.

As for this clone: The same CDR3 can be traced to other DNA sequences in this sample. V gene TRBV19 combines with J gene TRBJ2-3; 10 positions agree with TRBD2. The CDR3 is made up of 14 amino acids. Trimming cost V 4 bases and J 4 bases; bases outside gene matches: 2. Germline assignment: CDR1 LNHDA and CDR2 SQIVND (reference sequence). CDR3 sequence reads: CASSTSGRADTQYF. CDR3 bases: TGTGCCAGTAGTACTAGCGGGAGAGCAGATACGCAGTATTTT.

This clone appeared a single time. CDR3 sequence: CASRGRLAGPGEQYF. CDR3 DNA: TGTGCCAGCAGGGGAAGGCTAGCGGGACCCGGCGAGCAGTACTTC. The chain joins TRBV4-2 to TRBJ2-7; 9 positions match TRBD2. The CDR3 runs to 15 residues. V gave up 6 bases and J gave up 6 bases; unmatched junction bases: 12. Germline CDR1 LGHNA, CDR2 YNFKEQ.